The rows below give T cell receptor beta chains drawn from one sample of a study of T cell responses to AZD1222 COVID-19 vaccine. Only in-frame clones appear in the TCRdb table, and some are missing; sequencing was by immunoSEQ multiplex PCR. This sample yields 120,000 or so clones, of which 90% are seen a single time; roughly 7.8% belongs to the top ten. The specimen was peripheral blood, collected on day 0 of AZD1222 vaccination. The source of these receptors is an adult in good health. The CDR3 runs from the conserved cysteine through the conserved F or W. The order of the fields is clone size, J gene, V gene, CDR3 protein. Some rows have no size entry. The others give once, few or many, or a class for an expanded clone.

- | TRBJ1-4 | TRBV7-9 | CASSRPTGTADGKLFF
- | TRBJ1-6 | TRBV5-1 | CASSSGTVNSPLHF
- | TRBJ2-7 | TRBV2 | CASSLAGEPGGQYF
- | TRBJ2-1 | TRBV6-4 | CASSVEGWGNEQFF
- | TRBJ2-1 | TRBV24-1 | CATSDLSLGGNNEQFF
- | TRBJ2-1 | TRBV25-1 | CASSEWASGRANEQFF
- | TRBJ1-4 | TRBV24-1 | CATSQDNEKLFF
once | TRBJ1-3 | TRBV7-9 | CASSQDRLRDGNTIYF
- | TRBJ1-6 | TRBV6-5 | CASRETGSPLHF
- | TRBJ1-6 | TRBV7-2 | CASSFWGWESSYNSPLHF
- | TRBJ2-1 | TRBV6-5 | CASRGLGRNEQFF
- | TRBJ2-7 | TRBV3-1/TRBV3-2 | CASSSLQGVGEQYF
- | TRBJ2-1 | TRBV19 | CASSRNSAGTEQFF
- | TRBJ1-4 | TRBV5-1 | CASSRDPAANEKLFF
- | TRBJ1-5 | TRBV19 | CASSGTGDNQPQHF
few | TRBJ2-5 | TRBV20-1 | CSLWRRETQYF
- | TRBJ2-3 | TRBV27 | CASSRRTVHSSTDTQYF
- | TRBJ2-3 | TRBV5-1 | CASREALSITDTQYF
- | TRBJ2-7 | TRBV20-1 | CSASRPFRIAGEQYF
- | TRBJ2-7 | TRBV2 | CASSPPLAGGYEQYF
- | TRBJ2-2 | TRBV5-4 | CASSPRTGGHGELFF
- | TRBJ1-6 | TRBV7-9 | CASSLGRGIYSPLHF
- | TRBJ2-2 | TRBV24-1 | CATRGGANTGELFF
- | TRBJ2-1 | TRBV18 | CASSIRTSGRDHEQFF
once | TRBJ1-5 | TRBV25-1 | CASNEGNQPQHF
- | TRBJ2-1 | TRBV27 | CASRRLAGDRGSYNEQFF
- | TRBJ1-5 | TRBV30 | CAWSVGEGQPQHF
few | TRBJ2-7 | TRBV6-6 | CASSYGTASSYEQYF
- | TRBJ1-2 | TRBV19 | CASSIAQNSRYGYTF
few | TRBJ2-3 | TRBV11-2 | CASSWSATQYF
- | TRBJ2-1 | TRBV5-4 | CASSLESGGAYNEQFF
- | TRBJ2-1 | TRBV9 | CASSAVGLAGGPDNEQFF
- | TRBJ2-1 | TRBV29-1 | CSVDDYDEQFF
- | TRBJ2-7 | TRBV24-1 | CASEQNSRDRNYEQYF
- | TRBJ2-5 | TRBV3-1/TRBV3-2 | CASSPRRTSGFQETQYF
- | TRBJ1-1 | TRBV3-1/TRBV3-2 | CASSPGQNTEAFF
- | TRBJ2-1 | TRBV3-1/TRBV3-2 | CASSQWQGAVEQFF
- | TRBJ1-2 | TRBV5-1 | CASSSDRVLDGYTF
- | TRBJ2-1 | TRBV5-5 | CASSFGTGANEQFF
- | TRBJ1-5 | TRBV18 | CASSDSYNQPQHF
- | TRBJ2-7 | TRBV2 | CASSVAGYHEQYF
once | TRBJ2-3 | TRBV3-1/TRBV3-2 | CASSQEVFTDTQYF
- | TRBJ2-7 | TRBV25-1 | CASSGAGPHYEQYF
- | TRBJ2-6 | TRBV19 | CASSINRAGANVLTF
- | TRBJ2-5 | TRBV6-2/TRBV6-3 | CASSPQVEETQYF
few | TRBJ2-7 | TRBV11-2 | CASSLGLAATYEQYF
once | TRBJ2-1 | TRBV6-5 | CASSYTGYGDNEQFF
- | TRBJ2-5 | TRBV11-2 | CASGPVVETQYF
- | TRBJ2-1 | TRBV3-1/TRBV3-2 | CASSQGKISYNEQFF